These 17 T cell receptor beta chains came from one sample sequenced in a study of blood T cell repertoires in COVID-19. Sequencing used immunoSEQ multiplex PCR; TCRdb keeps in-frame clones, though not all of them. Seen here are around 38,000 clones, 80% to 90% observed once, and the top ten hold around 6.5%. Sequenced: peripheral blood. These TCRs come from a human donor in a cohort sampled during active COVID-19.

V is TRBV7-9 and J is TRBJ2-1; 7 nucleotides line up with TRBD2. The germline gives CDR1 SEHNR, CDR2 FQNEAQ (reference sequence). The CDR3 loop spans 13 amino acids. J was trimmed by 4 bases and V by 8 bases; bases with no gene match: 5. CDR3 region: CASGEGGYNEQFF. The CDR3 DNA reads TGTGCCAGCGGGGAGGGAGGGTACAATGAGCAGTTCTTC.

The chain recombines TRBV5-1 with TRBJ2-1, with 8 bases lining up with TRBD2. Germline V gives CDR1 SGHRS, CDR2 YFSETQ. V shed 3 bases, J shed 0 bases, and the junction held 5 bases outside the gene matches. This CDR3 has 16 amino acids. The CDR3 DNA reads TGCGCCAGCAGCTGGAGCGGGAGCGTCTCCTACAATGAGCAGTTCTTC. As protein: CASSWSGSVSYNEQFF.

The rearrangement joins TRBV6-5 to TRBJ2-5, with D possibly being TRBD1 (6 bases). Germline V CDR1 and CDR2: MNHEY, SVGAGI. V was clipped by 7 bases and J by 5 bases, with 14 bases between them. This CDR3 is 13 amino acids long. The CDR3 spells CASNGRGFETQYF. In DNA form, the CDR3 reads TGTGCCAGCAACGGCAGGGGATTTGAGACCCAGTACTTC.

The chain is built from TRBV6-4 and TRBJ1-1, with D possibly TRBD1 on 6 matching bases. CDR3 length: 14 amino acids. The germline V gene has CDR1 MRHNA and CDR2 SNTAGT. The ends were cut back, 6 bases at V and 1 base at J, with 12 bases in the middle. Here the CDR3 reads CASRAQGWNTEAFF. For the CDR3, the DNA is TGTGCCAGCAGAGCACAGGGATGGAACACTGAAGCTTTCTTT.

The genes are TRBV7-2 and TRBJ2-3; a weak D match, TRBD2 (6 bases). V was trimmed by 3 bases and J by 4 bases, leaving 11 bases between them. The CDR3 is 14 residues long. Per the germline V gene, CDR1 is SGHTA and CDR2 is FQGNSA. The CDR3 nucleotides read TGTGCCAGCAGCTTGAGACTAGAAGCAGATACGCAGTATTTT. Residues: CASSLRLEADTQYF.

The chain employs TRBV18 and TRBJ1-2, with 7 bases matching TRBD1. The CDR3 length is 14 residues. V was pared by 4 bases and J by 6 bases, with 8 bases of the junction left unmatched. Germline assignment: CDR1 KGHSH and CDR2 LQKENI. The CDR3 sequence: CASSLTGVWNGYTF. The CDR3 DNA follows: TGTGCCAGCTCACTAACAGGGGTGTGGAATGGCTACACCTTC.

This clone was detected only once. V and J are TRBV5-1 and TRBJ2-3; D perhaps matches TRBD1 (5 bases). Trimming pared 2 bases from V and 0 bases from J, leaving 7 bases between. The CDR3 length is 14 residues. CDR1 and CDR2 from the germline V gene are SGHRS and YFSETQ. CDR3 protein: CASSFGASTDTQYF. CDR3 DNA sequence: TGCGCCAGCAGCTTTGGGGCTAGCACAGATACGCAGTATTTT.

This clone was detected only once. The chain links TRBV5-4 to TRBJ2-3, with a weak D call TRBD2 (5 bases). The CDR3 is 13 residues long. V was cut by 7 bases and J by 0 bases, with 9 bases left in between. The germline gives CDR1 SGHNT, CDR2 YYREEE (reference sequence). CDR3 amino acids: CASRRGSTDTQYF. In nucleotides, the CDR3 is TGTGCCAGCCGCCGGGGTAGCACAGATACGCAGTATTTT.

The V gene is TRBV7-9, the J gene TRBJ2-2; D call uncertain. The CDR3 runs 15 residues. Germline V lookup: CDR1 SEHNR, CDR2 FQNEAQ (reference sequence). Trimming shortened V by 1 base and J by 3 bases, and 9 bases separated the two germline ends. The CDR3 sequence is CASSLVSGYTGELFF. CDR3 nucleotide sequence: TGTGCCAGCAGCTTAGTATCAGGATACACCGGGGAGCTGTTTTTT.

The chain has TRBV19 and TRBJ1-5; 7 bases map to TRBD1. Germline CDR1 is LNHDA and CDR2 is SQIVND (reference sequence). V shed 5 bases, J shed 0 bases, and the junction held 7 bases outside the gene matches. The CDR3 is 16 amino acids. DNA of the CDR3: TGTGCCAGTAGTCGAGGGGGCGGTTATAGCAATCAGCCCCAGCATTTT. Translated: CASSRGGGYSNQPQHF.

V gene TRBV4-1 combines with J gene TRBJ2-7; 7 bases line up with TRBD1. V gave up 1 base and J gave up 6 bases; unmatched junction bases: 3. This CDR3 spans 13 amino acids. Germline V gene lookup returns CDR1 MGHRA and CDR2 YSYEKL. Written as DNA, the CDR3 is TGCGCCAGCAGCCAAGGACAGGGTGCCGAGCAGTACTTC. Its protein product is CASSQGQGAEQYF.

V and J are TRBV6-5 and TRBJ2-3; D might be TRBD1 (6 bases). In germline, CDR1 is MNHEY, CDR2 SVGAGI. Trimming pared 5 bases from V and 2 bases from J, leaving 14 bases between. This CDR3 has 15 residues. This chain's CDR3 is CASSRQGSPTDTQYF. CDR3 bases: TGTGCCAGCAGTCGCCAGGGGTCCCCCACAGATACGCAGTATTTT.

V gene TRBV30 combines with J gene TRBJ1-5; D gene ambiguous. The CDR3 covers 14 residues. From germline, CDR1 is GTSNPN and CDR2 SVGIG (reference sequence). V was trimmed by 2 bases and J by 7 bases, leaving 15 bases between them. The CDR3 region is CAWSSGKGEQPQHF. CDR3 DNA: TGTGCCTGGAGTTCGGGAAAGGGAGAACAGCCCCAGCATTTT.

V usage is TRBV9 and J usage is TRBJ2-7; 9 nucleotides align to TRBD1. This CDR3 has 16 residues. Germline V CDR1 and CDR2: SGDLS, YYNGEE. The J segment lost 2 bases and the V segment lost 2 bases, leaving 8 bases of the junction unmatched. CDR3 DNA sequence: TGTGCCAGCAGCGTTGAGATGGGGACAGGGCCCTACGAGCAGTACTTC. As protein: CASSVEMGTGPYEQYF. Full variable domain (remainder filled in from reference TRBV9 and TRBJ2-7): DSGVTQTPKHLITATGQRVTLRCSPRSGDLSVYWYQQSLDQGLQFLIQYYNGEERAKGNILERFSAQQFPDLHSELNLSSLELGDSALYFCASSVEMGTGPYEQYFGPGTRLTVT.

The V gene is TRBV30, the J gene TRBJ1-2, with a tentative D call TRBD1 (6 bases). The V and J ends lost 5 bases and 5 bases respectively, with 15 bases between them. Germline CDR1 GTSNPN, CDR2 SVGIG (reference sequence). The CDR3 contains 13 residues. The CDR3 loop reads CAWDTGTKYGYTF. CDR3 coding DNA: TGTGCCTGGGACACCGGGACAAAGTATGGCTACACCTTC.

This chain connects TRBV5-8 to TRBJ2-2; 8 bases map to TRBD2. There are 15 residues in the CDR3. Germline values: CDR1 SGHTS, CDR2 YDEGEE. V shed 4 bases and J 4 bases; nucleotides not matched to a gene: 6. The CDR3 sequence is CASSAGTSFTGELFF. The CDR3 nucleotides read TGTGCCAGCAGCGCCGGGACTAGTTTCACCGGGGAGCTGTTTTTT. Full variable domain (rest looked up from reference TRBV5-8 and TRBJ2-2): EAGVTQSPTHLIKTRGQQATLRCSPISGHTSVYWYQQALGLGLQFLLWYDEGEERNRGNFPPRFSGRQFPNYSSELNVNALELEDSALYLCASSAGTSFTGELFFGEGSRLTVL.

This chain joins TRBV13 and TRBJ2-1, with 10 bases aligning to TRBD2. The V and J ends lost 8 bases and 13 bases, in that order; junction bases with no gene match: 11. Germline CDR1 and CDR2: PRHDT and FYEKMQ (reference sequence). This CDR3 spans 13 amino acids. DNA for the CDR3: TGTGCCAGCGCCAGCGGGAGGGCCCCGGCACAGTTCTTC. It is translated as CASASGRAPAQFF.